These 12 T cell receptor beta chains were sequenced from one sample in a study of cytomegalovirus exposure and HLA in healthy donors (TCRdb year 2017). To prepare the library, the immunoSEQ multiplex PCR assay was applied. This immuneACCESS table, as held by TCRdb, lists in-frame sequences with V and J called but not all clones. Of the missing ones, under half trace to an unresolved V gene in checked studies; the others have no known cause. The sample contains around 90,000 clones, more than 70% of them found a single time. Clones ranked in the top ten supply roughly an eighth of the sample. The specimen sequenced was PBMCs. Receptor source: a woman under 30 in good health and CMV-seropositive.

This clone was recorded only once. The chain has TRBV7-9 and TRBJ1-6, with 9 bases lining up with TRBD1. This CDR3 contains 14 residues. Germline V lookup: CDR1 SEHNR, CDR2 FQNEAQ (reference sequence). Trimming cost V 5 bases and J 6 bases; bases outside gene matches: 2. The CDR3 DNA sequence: TGTGCCAGCAGCCCGGACAGGGGTAATTCACCCCTCCACTTT. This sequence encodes CASSPDRGNSPLHF.

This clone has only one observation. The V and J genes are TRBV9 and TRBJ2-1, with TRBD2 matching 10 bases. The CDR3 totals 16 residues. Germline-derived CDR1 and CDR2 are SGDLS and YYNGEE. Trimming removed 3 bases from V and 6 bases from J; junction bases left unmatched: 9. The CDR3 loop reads CASSAQTSGPANEQFF. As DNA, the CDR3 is TGTGCCAGCAGCGCCCAGACTAGCGGGCCGGCCAATGAGCAGTTCTTC.

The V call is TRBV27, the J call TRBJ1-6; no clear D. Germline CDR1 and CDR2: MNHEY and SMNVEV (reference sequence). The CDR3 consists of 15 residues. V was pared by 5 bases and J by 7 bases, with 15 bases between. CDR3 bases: TGTGCCAGCAGTGCCTCCCGGACTGGGAATTCACCCCTCCACTTT. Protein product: CASSASRTGNSPLHF.

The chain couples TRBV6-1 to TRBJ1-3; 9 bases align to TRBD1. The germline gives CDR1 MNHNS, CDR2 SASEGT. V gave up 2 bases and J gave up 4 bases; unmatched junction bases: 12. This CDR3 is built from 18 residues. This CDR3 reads CASSERTGARRQGNTIYF. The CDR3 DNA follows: TGTGCCAGCAGTGAAAGGACAGGGGCTCGACGGCAGGGAAACACCATATATTTT.

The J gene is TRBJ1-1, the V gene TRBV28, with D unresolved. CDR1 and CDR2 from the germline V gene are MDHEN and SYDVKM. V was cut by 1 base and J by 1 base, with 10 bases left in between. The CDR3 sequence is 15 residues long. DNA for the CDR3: TGTGCCAGCAGTTTATTCACACCAGGGAACACTGAAGCTTTCTTT. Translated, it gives CASSLFTPGNTEAFF.

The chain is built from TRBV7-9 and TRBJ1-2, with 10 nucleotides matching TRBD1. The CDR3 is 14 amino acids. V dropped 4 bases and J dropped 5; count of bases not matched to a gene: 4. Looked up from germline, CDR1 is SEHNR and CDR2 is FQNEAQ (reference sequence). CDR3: CASSSRDRGYGYTF. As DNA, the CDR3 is TGTGCCAGCAGCTCCCGGGACAGGGGATATGGCTACACCTTC.

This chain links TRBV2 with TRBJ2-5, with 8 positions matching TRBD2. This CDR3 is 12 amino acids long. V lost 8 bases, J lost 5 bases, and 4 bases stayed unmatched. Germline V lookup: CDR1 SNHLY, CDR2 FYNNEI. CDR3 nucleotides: TGTGCCAGCTGTAGACTAGCGGAGACCCAGTACTTC. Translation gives CASCRLAETQYF. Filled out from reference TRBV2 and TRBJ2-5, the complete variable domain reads EPEVTQTPSHQVTQMGQEVILRCVPISNHLYFYWYRQILGQKVEFLVSFYNNEISEKSEIFDDQFSVERPDGSNFTLKIRSTKLEDSAMYFCASCRLAETQYFGPGTRLLVL.

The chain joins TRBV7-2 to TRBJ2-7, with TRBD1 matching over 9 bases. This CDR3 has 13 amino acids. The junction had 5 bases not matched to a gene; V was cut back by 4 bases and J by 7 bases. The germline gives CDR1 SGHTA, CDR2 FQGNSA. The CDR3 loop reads CASSSDRGGEQYF. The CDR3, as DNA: TGTGCCAGCAGCTCGGACAGGGGTGGAGAGCAGTACTTC.

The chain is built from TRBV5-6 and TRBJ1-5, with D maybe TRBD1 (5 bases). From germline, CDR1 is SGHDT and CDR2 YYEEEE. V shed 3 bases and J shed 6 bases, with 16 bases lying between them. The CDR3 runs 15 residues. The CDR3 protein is CASSSGSGAGQPQHF. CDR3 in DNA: TGTGCCAGCAGCTCCGGATCTGGGGCCGGTCAGCCCCAGCATTTT.

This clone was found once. The CDR3 loop reads CASSPLWGQGAYEQYF. The CDR3 DNA sequence: TGTGCCAGCAGCCCCTTATGGGGGCAAGGGGCCTACGAGCAGTACTTC. The V gene is TRBV11-2, the J gene TRBJ2-7, with a possible D match to TRBD1 (6 bases). The CDR3 has 16 residues. Germline assignment: CDR1 SGHAT and CDR2 FQNNGV. Trimming removed 5 bases at V and 2 bases at J, with 19 bases between.

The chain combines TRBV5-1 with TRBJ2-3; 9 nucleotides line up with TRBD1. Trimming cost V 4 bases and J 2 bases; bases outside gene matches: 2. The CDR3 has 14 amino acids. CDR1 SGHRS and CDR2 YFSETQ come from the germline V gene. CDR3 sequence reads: CASSLQGATDTQYF. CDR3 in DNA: TGCGCCAGCAGCCTACAGGGGGCCACAGATACGCAGTATTTT.

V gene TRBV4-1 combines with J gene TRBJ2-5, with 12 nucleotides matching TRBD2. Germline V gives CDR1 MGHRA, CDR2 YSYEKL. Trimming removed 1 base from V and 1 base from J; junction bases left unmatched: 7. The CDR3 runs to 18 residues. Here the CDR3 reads CASSQGIGLAGIQETQYF. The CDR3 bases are TGCGCCAGCAGCCAAGGAATCGGACTAGCGGGGATCCAAGAGACCCAGTACTTC.